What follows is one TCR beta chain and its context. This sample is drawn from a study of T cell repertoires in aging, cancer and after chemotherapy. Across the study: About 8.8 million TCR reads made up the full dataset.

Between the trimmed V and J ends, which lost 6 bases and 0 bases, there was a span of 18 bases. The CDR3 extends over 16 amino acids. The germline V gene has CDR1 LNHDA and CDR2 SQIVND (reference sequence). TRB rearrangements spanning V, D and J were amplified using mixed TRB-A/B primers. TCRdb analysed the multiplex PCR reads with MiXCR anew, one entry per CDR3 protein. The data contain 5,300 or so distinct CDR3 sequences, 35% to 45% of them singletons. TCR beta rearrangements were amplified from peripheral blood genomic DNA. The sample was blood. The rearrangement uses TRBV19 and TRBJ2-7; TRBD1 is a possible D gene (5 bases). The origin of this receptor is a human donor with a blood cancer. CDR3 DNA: TGTGCCAGTAGCGCAACCCCGACAGTGAGCTCCTACGAGCAGTACTTC. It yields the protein CASSATPTVSSYEQYF.